A single sample gave rise to the 9 T cell receptor beta chains below, sequenced in a study of T cell responses to AZD1222 COVID-19 vaccine. This table comes from immunoSEQ multiplex PCR, and its TCRdb copy is limited to in-frame clones, with some not included. This table holds over 150,000 clones, 88% found once. This specimen consisted of peripheral blood, obtained 28 days after the second AZD1222 dose. These receptors originate from an adult who received the AZD1222 COVID-19 vaccine.

This sequence joins TRBV5-1 and TRBJ2-7; D is perhaps TRBD1 (6 bases). The germline CDR1 and CDR2 sequences are SGHRS and YFSETQ. This CDR3 has 15 residues. The V end lost 0 bases, the J end lost 1 base, and 11 bases lay between the germline ends. The CDR3 here is CASSLGGQLSYEQYF. The CDR3 region has the DNA TGCGCCAGCAGCTTGGGAGGACAGCTTTCCTACGAGCAGTACTTC.

This CDR3 is CATSRGANREDYGYTF. DNA for the CDR3: TGTGCCACCAGCAGAGGCGCGAACAGGGAGGACTATGGCTACACCTTC. The rearrangement joins TRBV15 to TRBJ1-2; maybe TRBD1 (6 bases). The V gene's germline CDR1 is LNHNV and CDR2 YYDKDF (reference sequence). The CDR3 is 16 amino acids. Trimming shortened V by 1 base and J by 3 bases, and 15 bases separated the two germline ends.

V gene TRBV7-2 combines with J gene TRBJ2-7, with 9 positions matching TRBD1. The V and J ends lost 4 bases and 3 bases, in that order; junction bases with no gene match: 7. The CDR3 is made up of 15 amino acids. Germline CDR1 is SGHTA and CDR2 is FQGNSA. This chain's CDR3 is CASSSPDRGIYEQYF. CDR3 bases: TGTGCCAGCAGCTCCCCCGACAGGGGGATCTACGAGCAGTACTTC.

The genes are TRBV5-5 and TRBJ2-2; D remains ambiguous. Trimming shortened V by 1 base and J by 3 bases, and 1 base separated the two germline ends. CDR3 size: 12 residues. Germline lookup yields CDR1 SGHKS and CDR2 YYEKEE (reference sequence). Here the CDR3 reads CASSLYTGELFF. The CDR3 DNA is TGTGCCAGCAGCTTGTACACCGGGGAGCTGTTTTTT.

The chain joins TRBV3-1 (or the pseudogene TRBV3-2) to TRBJ2-5; tentative D call: TRBD2 (6 bases). The germline V gene has CDR1 LGHDT and CDR2 YNNKEL (reference sequence). The V end lost 7 bases, the J end lost 2 bases, and 14 bases lay between the germline ends. The CDR3 consists of 14 residues. The CDR3, as DNA: TGTGCCAGCACACCACCGGGGGAACAAGAGACCCAGTACTTC. Encoded protein: CASTPPGEQETQYF.

The chain is built from TRBV5-4 and TRBJ2-5; 7 bases align to TRBD1. Per the germline V gene, CDR1 is SGHNT and CDR2 is YYREEE (reference sequence). With 4 bases clipped from V and 4 bases from J, the junction kept 1 base outside the gene matches. The CDR3 spans 12 residues. As DNA, the CDR3 is TGTGCCAGCAGCAGGGGGCGAGAGACCCAGTACTTC. Its protein product is CASSRGRETQYF.

The sample holds one count of this clone. This sequence joins TRBV7-9 and TRBJ2-3; 7 bases agree with TRBD2. Germline-derived CDR1 and CDR2 are SEHNR and FQNEAQ (reference sequence). The CDR3 has 14 residues. V was clipped by 3 bases and J by 6 bases; unmatched bases: 6. DNA for the CDR3: TGTGCCAGCAGCTTGAAGAGCGGGGTTGATACGCAGTATTTT. This sequence encodes CASSLKSGVDTQYF.

This chain connects TRBV5-1 to TRBJ1-5; D is possibly TRBD1 (6 bases). This CDR3 has 14 residues. The germline V gene has CDR1 SGHRS and CDR2 YFSETQ. The V gene lost 0 bases and the J gene lost 5 bases, with 9 bases spanning the gap. The CDR3 coding sequence is TGCGCCAGCAGCTTGGGGGACACACATCAGCCCCAGCATTTT. Encoded protein: CASSLGDTHQPQHF.

This chain uses TRBV19 with TRBJ1-2; D gene uncertain. Germline assignment: CDR1 LNHDA and CDR2 SQIVND (reference sequence). Trimming shortened V by 3 bases and J by 1 base, and 12 bases separated the two germline ends. There are 15 residues in the CDR3. CDR3 in DNA: TGTGCCAGTAGTATTCTGAGGCAGCTTAACTATGGCTACACCTTC. It is translated as CASSILRQLNYGYTF.